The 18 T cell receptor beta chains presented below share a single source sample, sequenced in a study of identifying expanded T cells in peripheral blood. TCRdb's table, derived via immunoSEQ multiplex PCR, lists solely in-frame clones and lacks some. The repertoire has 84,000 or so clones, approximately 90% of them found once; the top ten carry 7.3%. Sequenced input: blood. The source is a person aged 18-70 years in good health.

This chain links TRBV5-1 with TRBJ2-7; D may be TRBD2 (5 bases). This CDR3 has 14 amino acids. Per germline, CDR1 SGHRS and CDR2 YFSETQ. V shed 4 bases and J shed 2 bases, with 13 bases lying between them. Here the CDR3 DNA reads TGCGCCAGCAGCCGGGAAGTCGGGGCCTACGAGCAGTACTTC. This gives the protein CASSREVGAYEQYF.

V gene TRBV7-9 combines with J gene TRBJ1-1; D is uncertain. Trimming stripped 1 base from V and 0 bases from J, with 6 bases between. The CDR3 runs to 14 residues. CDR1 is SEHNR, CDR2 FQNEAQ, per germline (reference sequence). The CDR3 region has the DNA TGTGCCAGCAGCTTAGGAACGATGAACACTGAAGCTTTCTTT. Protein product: CASSLGTMNTEAFF.

The chain's CDR3 is CASSQEVLTHPEAFF. The DNA for the CDR3 is TGCGCCAGCAGCCAAGAGGTATTAACGCACCCTGAAGCTTTCTTT. This rearrangement joins TRBV4-3 to TRBJ1-1; D is undetermined. The CDR3 is 15 residues long. Trimming removed 0 bases from V and 6 bases from J, with 14 bases in between. In germline, CDR1 is LGHNA, CDR2 YSLEER.

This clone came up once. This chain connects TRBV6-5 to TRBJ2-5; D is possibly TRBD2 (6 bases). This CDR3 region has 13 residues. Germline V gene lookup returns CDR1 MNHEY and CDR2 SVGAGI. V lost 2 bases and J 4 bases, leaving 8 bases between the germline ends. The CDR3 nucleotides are TGTGCCAGCAGTTACACGGGAGTAGAGACCCAGTACTTC. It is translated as CASSYTGVETQYF.

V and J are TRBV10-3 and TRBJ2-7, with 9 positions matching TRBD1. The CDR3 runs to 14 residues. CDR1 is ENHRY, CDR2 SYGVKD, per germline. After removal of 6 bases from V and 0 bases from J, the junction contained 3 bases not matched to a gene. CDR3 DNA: TGTGCCATCAGAGACAGGGGGAACTCCTACGAGCAGTACTTC. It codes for CAIRDRGNSYEQYF.

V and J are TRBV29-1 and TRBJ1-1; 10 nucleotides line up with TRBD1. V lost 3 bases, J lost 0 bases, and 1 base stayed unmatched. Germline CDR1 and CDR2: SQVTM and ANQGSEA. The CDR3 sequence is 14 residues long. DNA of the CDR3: TGCAGCGTTGAGGGGACAGGGGTGAACACTGAAGCTTTCTTT. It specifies CSVEGTGVNTEAFF.

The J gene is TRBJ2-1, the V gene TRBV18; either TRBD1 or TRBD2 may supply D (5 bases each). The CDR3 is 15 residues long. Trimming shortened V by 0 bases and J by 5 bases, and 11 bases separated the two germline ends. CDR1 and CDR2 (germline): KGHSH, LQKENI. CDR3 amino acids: CASSPPSRGNNEQFF. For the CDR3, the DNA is TGTGCCAGCTCACCACCCTCCCGGGGCAACAATGAGCAGTTCTTC.

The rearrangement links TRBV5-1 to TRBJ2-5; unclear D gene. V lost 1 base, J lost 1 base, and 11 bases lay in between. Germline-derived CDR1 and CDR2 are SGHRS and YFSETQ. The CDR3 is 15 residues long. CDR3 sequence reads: CASSLSLDFQETQYF. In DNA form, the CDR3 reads TGCGCCAGCAGCTTGTCGCTTGACTTCCAAGAGACCCAGTACTTC.

CDR3 DNA: TGCGCCAGCAGCTCCAGGGAAGGCGGATATACTGAAGCTTTCTTT. Its translation is CASSSREGGYTEAFF. V gene TRBV5-1 combines with J gene TRBJ1-1, with D perhaps matching TRBD1 (5 bases). Germline loops: CDR1 SGHRS, CDR2 YFSETQ. The CDR3 contains 15 residues. V lost 3 bases and J 5 bases, leaving 17 bases between the germline ends.

The CDR3 region is CASDKYRRLDRNNEQFF. The DNA of the CDR3 is TGTGCCAGCGACAAATATCGGCGACTAGACAGAAACAATGAGCAGTTCTTC. This rearrangement joins TRBV2 to TRBJ2-1; perhaps TRBD2 as D (6 bases). Germline CDR1 reads SNHLY; CDR2 reads FYNNEI. This CDR3 is 17 amino acids long. Trimming cost V 8 bases and J 5 bases, with 25 bases left between them.

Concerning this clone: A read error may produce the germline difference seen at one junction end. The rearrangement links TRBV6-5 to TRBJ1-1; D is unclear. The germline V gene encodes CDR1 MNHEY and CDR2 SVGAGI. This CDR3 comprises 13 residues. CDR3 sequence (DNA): TGTGCCAGCAGCCCAGGCCCCCCTTCTGATGCTTTCTTT. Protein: CASSPGPPSDAFF.

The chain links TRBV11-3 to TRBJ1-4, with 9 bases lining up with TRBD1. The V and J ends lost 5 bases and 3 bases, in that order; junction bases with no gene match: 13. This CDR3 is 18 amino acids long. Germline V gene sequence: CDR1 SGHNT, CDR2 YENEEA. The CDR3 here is CASSPGTGSFLANEKLFF. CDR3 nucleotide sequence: TGTGCCAGCAGCCCCGGGACAGGGAGCTTTTTGGCTAATGAAAAACTGTTTTTT.

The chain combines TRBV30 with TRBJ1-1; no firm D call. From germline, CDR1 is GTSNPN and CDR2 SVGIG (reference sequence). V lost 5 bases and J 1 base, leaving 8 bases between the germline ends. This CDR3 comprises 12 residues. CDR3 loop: CAWGGSNTEAFF. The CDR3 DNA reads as TGTGCCTGGGGCGGGTCGAACACTGAAGCTTTCTTT.

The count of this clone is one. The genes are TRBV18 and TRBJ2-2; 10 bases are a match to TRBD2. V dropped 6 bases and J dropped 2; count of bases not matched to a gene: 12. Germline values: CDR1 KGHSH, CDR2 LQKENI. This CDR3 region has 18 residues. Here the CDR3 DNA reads TGTGCCAGCTCCCGCAACCGAGCGGGAGGGCCTAACACCGGGGAGCTGTTTTTT. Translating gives CASSRNRAGGPNTGELFF. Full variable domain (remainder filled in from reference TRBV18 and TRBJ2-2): NAGVMQNPRHLVRRRGQEARLRCSPMKGHSHVYWYRQLPEEGLKFMVYLQKENIIDESGMPKERFSAEFPKEGPSILRIQQVVRGDSAAYFCASSRNRAGGPNTGELFFGEGSRLTVL.

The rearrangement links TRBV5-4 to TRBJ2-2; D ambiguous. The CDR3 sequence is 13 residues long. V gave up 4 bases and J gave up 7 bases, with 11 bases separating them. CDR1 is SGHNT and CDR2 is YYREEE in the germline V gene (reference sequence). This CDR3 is CASSGTVDGELFF. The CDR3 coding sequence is TGTGCCAGCAGCGGCACAGTTGACGGGGAGCTGTTTTTT.

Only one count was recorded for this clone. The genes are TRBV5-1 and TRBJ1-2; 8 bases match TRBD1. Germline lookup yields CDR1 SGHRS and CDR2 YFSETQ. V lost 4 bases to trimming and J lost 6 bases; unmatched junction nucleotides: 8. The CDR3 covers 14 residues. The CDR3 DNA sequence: TGCGCCAGCAGCCGAGCGGACAGGGAGAATGGCTACACCTTC. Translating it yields CASSRADRENGYTF.

This CDR3 reads CASSVAWAGGNTIYF. CDR3 DNA sequence: TGTGCCAGCAGCGTAGCGTGGGCTGGTGGAAACACCATATATTTT. The chain combines TRBV9 with TRBJ1-3, with D hard to call. This CDR3 is built from 15 residues. Germline V gene sequence: CDR1 SGDLS, CDR2 YYNGEE. Trimming took off 0 bases at V and 3 bases at J, with 10 bases between the two ends.

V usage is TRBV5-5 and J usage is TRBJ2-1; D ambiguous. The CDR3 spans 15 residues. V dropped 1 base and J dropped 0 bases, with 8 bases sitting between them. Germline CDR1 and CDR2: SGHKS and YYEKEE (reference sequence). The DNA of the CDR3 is TGTGCCAGCAGCTTGCCAACGTCCTCCTACAATGAGCAGTTCTTC. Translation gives CASSLPTSSYNEQFF.